These 12 T cell receptor beta chains came from one sample sequenced in a study of PD-1 blockade in classical Hodgkin lymphoma. Stated time point: newly diagnosed, previously untreated cHL patient sample. Libraries were prepared by immunoSEQ multiplex PCR; TCRdb keeps only in-frame clonotypes and omits some of them. The repertoire holds tens of thousands of clones, roughly 88% seen once, with nearly 5% in the top ten. Input material: peripheral blood mononuclear cells (PBMCs). Source of these receptors: a human donor with classical Hodgkin lymphoma.

The rearrangement links TRBV2 to TRBJ1-5; 8 bases match TRBD1. Germline V gives CDR1 SNHLY, CDR2 FYNNEI. This CDR3 region has 14 residues. V lost 5 bases to trimming and J lost 2 bases; unmatched junction nucleotides: 2. CDR3: CASSPDRGNQPQHF. The CDR3 DNA reads TGTGCCAGCAGTCCGGACAGGGGCAATCAGCCCCAGCATTTT. Looking up the rest from reference TRBV2 and TRBJ1-5 gives the full variable domain: EPEVTQTPSHQVTQMGQEVILRCVPISNHLYFYWYRQILGQKVEFLVSFYNNEISEKSEIFDDQFSVERPDGSNFTLKIRSTKLEDSAMYFCASSPDRGNQPQHFGDGTRLSIL.

The chain couples TRBV5-5 to TRBJ2-7, with D maybe TRBD1 (6 bases). The CDR3 has 14 amino acids. Looked up from germline, CDR1 is SGHKS and CDR2 is YYEKEE (reference sequence). The V end lost 3 bases, the J end lost 3 bases, and 13 bases lay between the germline ends. CDR3 DNA sequence: TGTGCCAGCAGCTACCGACAGGACCTCTACGAGCAGTACGTC. As protein: CASSYRQDLYEQYV.

The rearrangement links TRBV5-4 to TRBJ2-1; D is unresolved. This CDR3 contains 16 residues. V lost 0 bases and J lost 9, with 19 bases in between. Germline CDR1 is SGHNT and CDR2 is YYREEE (reference sequence). The CDR3 region is CASSLAGLALPGEQFF. The CDR3 DNA reads as TGTGCCAGCAGCTTGGCGGGCTTAGCCCTCCCCGGTGAGCAGTTCTTC.

The chain links TRBV21-1 to TRBJ2-1. TRBV21-1 is a recognized pseudogene. The CDR3 sequence is 15 residues long. The CDR3 here is CASSKARAGYNEQFF. CDR3 DNA: TGTGCCAGCAGCAAAGCCAGGGCGGGCTACAATGAGCAGTTCTTC.

The rearrangement links TRBV30 to TRBJ2-3; 12 bases match TRBD1. The J segment lost 8 bases and the V segment lost 5 bases, leaving 8 bases of the junction unmatched. CDR1 is GTSNPN and CDR2 is SVGIG in the germline V gene (reference sequence). The CDR3 totals 14 residues. This chain's CDR3 is CAWGTGGRSGTQYF. CDR3 DNA sequence: TGTGCCTGGGGGACAGGGGGCCGATCGGGTACGCAGTATTTT.

V is TRBV6-5 and J is TRBJ1-1; TRBD1 agrees at 8 bases. The CDR3 is 14 amino acids. After removal of 6 bases from V and 6 bases from J, the junction contained 9 bases not matched to a gene. The germline CDR1 and CDR2 sequences are MNHEY and SVGAGI. The CDR3 sequence is CASSTLTGGAEAFF. The CDR3, as DNA: TGTGCCAGCAGCACATTAACAGGGGGAGCTGAAGCTTTCTTT.

V is TRBV7-9 and J is TRBJ1-1; TRBD1 might be the D (5 bases). Germline lookup yields CDR1 SEHNR and CDR2 FQNEAQ (reference sequence). This CDR3 has 17 residues. V was clipped by 5 bases and J by 5 bases, with 24 bases between them. The CDR3 nucleotides read TGTGCCAGCAGCCCAGGGATCGCGGACTCCGGGGGGACTGAAGCTTTCTTT. This sequence encodes CASSPGIADSGGTEAFF.

The V and J genes are TRBV28 and TRBJ1-2; no firm D call. CDR3 length equals 15 residues. Trimming left V 5 bases short and J 2 bases short, with 15 bases between. Germline CDR1 reads MDHEN; CDR2 reads SYDVKM. The CDR3 sequence: CASSPQRRFNYGYTF. The CDR3 nucleotides read TGTGCCAGCAGTCCCCAACGTCGTTTCAACTATGGCTACACCTTC.

The chain employs TRBV6-1 and TRBJ1-5; D uncertain. Trimming cost V 8 bases and J 11 bases, with 22 bases left between them. From germline, CDR1 is MNHNS and CDR2 SASEGT. The CDR3 length is 14 residues. The CDR3 sequence: CASGESVGGKTQHF. CDR3 nucleotide sequence: TGTGCCAGCGGCGAGAGTGTGGGAGGAAAGACCCAGCATTTT.

The V and J genes are TRBV4-1 and TRBJ1-1, with 9 positions matching TRBD1. The CDR3 is made up of 19 amino acids. Germline loops: CDR1 MGHRA, CDR2 YSYEKL. V lost 0 bases to trimming and J lost 3 bases; unmatched junction nucleotides: 14. The CDR3 loop reads CASSQDLLVNRGPDTEAFF. The DNA of the CDR3 is TGCGCCAGCAGCCAAGATCTTCTCGTAAACAGGGGGCCGGACACTGAAGCTTTCTTT.

This chain links TRBV5-1 with TRBJ1-1, with 8 bases identical to TRBD1. The CDR3 is 14 amino acids. CDR1 is SGHRS and CDR2 is YFSETQ in the germline V gene. The trim removed 1 base at V and 3 bases at J, leaving 2 bases unmatched. CDR3 nucleotides: TGCGCCAGCAGCTTGCAGGGGGCTGACACTGAAGCTTTCTTT. Protein: CASSLQGADTEAFF.

The J gene is TRBJ2-3, the V gene TRBV15; 13 nucleotides align to TRBD2. The CDR3 sequence is 15 residues long. CDR1 is LNHNV and CDR2 is YYDKDF in the germline V gene (reference sequence). Trimming cost V 8 bases and J 4 bases; bases outside gene matches: 6. The CDR3 loop is CATERGLAGPDTQYF. The CDR3 DNA is TGTGCCACCGAGCGGGGACTAGCGGGGCCAGATACGCAGTATTTT.